A selection of T cell receptor beta chains follows, all from one sample in a study of blood T cell repertoires in COVID-19. TCRdb keeps only in-frame clones here, not all; method: immunoSEQ multiplex PCR. The sample records about 130,000 clones, 75% to 90% being singletons. The specimen sequenced was PBMCs or T cells enriched from blood (not recorded which). The receptors were gathered from a woman in her 50s who had recovered from COVID-19. The CDR3 runs from the conserved cysteine through the conserved F or W. Rows give clone size only sometimes, using once, few, many, or a class for an expanded clone.

V,J,size,CDR3
TRBV21-1,TRBJ1-5,-,CASSFQGLLGNQPQHF
TRBV11-2,TRBJ1-3,-,CASSLAWTGVSGNTIYF
TRBV5-5,TRBJ1-4,-,CASSSFYFEKLFF
TRBV6-5,TRBJ2-5,-,CASSTQETQYF
TRBV21-1,TRBJ1-5,-,CASSKERSNQPQHF
TRBV11-2,TRBJ2-5,few,CASSQPGRGKYF
TRBV7-2,TRBJ2-3,-,CASIQTDTQYF
TRBV4-3,TRBJ1-6,-,CASSQITGAISPLHF
TRBV7-8,TRBJ2-6,-,CASSLFASGGAGANVLTF
TRBV19,TRBJ1-1,-,CASSSPGWDTEAFF
TRBV13,TRBJ2-1,-,CASSPRGSSYNEQFF
TRBV5-1,TRBJ2-1,-,CASSQGQGAWNEQFF
TRBV3-1/TRBV3-2,TRBJ1-1,-,CASSQARATEAFF
TRBV30,TRBJ2-2,-,CAWGTMGGGAPGELFF
TRBV7-9,TRBJ1-3,-,CASSLPKDGQGQGNTIYF
TRBV5-1,TRBJ2-7,few,CATNLKGKILF
TRBV6-2/TRBV6-3,TRBJ1-5,-,CASSLWAAYSNQPQHF
TRBV9,TRBJ1-1,-,CASSVGTDMNTEAFF
TRBV18,TRBJ2-2,-,CASSPLTGRNTGELFF
TRBV5-4,TRBJ2-5,-,CASSSPGGVRRETQYF
TRBV19,TRBJ1-2,-,CASSRTAKNYGYTF
TRBV19,TRBJ2-7,-,CASRLRTASSYEQYF
TRBV7-9,TRBJ1-1,-,CASSQGTGGSNTEAFF
TRBV27,TRBJ2-7,-,CASSLAGGYLGEQYF
TRBV20-1,TRBJ1-1,-,CSARPGTEAFF
TRBV13,TRBJ1-4,-,CASRKGQGREKLFF
TRBV18,TRBJ2-7,-,CASSPMADISYEQYF
TRBV5-5,TRBJ2-2,-,CASSPRGPANTGELFF
TRBV7-3,TRBJ2-2,-,CASSVGGAGTGELFF
TRBV3-1/TRBV3-2,TRBJ1-4,-,CASSQDRAPTNEKLFF
TRBV4-1,TRBJ2-3,few,CASAQGRGASTDTQYF
TRBV10-2,TRBJ2-1,once,CASSGNEQFF
TRBV10-3,TRBJ1-2,-,CAISDDKIYGYTF
TRBV5-4,TRBJ2-1,few,CASSLGGGSYNEQFF
TRBV29-1,TRBJ2-5,-,CSVEPTGTSDETQYF
TRBV7-9,TRBJ1-1,-,CASSPPHGDRVTEAFF
TRBV18,TRBJ1-1,-,CASSGDRGFVTEAFF
TRBV5-8,TRBJ2-3,-,CASSSGLAPDTQYF
TRBV6-2/TRBV6-3,TRBJ2-7,-,CASSYSIRDRGRGIYEQYF
TRBV19,TRBJ1-2,-,CASTGGTDYGYTF
TRBV2,TRBJ1-4,-,CASNGGAREKLFF
TRBV19,TRBJ1-2,-,CASSRNRGRNYGYTF
TRBV7-9,TRBJ1-3,-,CASSFGTGGRRTIYF
TRBV29-1,TRBJ2-5,few,CSVDIRTSGVGFGTQYF
TRBV4-1,TRBJ2-3,few,CASSHGGAADTQYF